Sequencing of this T cell receptor beta chain was carried out in a study of blood T cell repertoires in COVID-19. Turning to the study itself: Sources were T cells, B-cell-depleted T cells, or PBMCs; the material itself was cDNA or gDNA.

The repertoire was sequenced with immunoSEQ multiplex PCR; TCRdb's copy has only in-frame clones and lacks some. In the table there are more than 55,000 clones, around 88% of which are singletons. V dropped 4 bases and J dropped 2; count of bases not matched to a gene: 6. This CDR3 comprises 16 residues. Germline CDR1 is SGHRS and CDR2 is YFSETQ. This clonotype originated in a man in his sixties with acute or convalescent COVID-19. What was sequenced was peripheral blood. The V call is TRBV5-1, the J call TRBJ2-3, with TRBD2 identical over 11 bases. The CDR3 protein is CASSRSGLAVTDTQYF. In nucleotides, the CDR3 is TGCGCCAGCAGCCGGTCGGGACTAGCGGTCACAGATACGCAGTATTTT.